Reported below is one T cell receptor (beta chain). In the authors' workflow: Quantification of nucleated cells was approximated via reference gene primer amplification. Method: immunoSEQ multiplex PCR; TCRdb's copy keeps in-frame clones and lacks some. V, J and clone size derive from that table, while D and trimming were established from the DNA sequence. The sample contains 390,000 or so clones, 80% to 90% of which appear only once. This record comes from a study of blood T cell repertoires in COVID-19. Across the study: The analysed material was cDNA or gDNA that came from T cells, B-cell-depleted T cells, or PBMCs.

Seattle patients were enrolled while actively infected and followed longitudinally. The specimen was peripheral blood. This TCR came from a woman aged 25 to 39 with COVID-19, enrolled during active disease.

CDR3 residues: CASSWPGREGTETQYF. CDR3 bases: TGTGCCAGCAGCTGGCCCGGGAGGGAGGGGACAGAGACCCAGTACTTC. The V and J genes are TRBV7-2 and TRBJ2-5, with 8 bases aligning to TRBD2. J was trimmed by 4 bases and V by 4 bases; bases with no gene match: 11. The germline gives CDR1 SGHTA, CDR2 FQGNSA. This CDR3 spans 16 amino acids.